A selection of T cell receptor beta chains follows, all from one sample in a study of blood T cell repertoires in COVID-19. TCRdb's table, derived via immunoSEQ multiplex PCR, lists solely in-frame clones and lacks some. Of 150,000 to 200,000 clones listed, roughly 90% are singletons. Sequenced sample: PBMCs or T cells enriched from blood (not recorded which). The source of these receptors is a woman aged 45-60 years who had recovered from COVID-19. Each CDR3 is given with its conserved first and last residue. The order of the fields is CDR3 length, J gene, V gene, CDR3 protein.

>15|TRBJ1-5|TRBV9
CASSPLDQVGQPQHF
>13|TRBJ1-1|TRBV7-9
CASSLAGQGAAFF
>15|TRBJ1-6|TRBV7-3
CASSRQGAVGSPLHF
>15|TRBJ1-2|TRBV6-2/TRBV6-3
CASSHPRTGTYGYTF
>13|TRBJ2-1|TRBV7-2
CASSFGGGNEQFF
>16|TRBJ2-1|TRBV5-1
CASSLRGQGAWDEQFF
>16|TRBJ1-1|TRBV11-3
CASSLSLRWVETEAFF
>10|TRBJ1-2|TRBV29-1
CSVVSRGYTF
>13|TRBJ1-2|TRBV10-3
CAISRDISYGYTF
>12|TRBJ2-5|TRBV30
CAWAGVSETQYF
>15|TRBJ1-2|TRBV5-1
CASSLGAGDLGGYTF
>16|TRBJ1-4|TRBV7-9
CASSTPPPGGNEKLFF
>14|TRBJ1-1|TRBV2
CASRPDRMNTEAFF
>15|TRBJ2-3|TRBV11-2
CASSFSGGPTDTQYF
>14|TRBJ1-2|TRBV29-1
CSVVGSEGNYGYTF
>16|TRBJ2-1|TRBV27
CASSLLGTGRLDEQFF
>16|TRBJ2-3|TRBV4-2
CASSQEGQGSTDTQYF
>13|TRBJ1-1|TRBV5-1
CASKLQVRTEAFF
>12|TRBJ1-2|TRBV29-1
CSAPDGNYGYTF
>15|TRBJ2-3|TRBV5-8
CASSFLDLATDTQYF
>12|TRBJ2-7|TRBV6-5
CASTNGGYEQYF
>13|TRBJ2-7|TRBV7-2
CASSLVAGNEQYF
>16|TRBJ2-7|TRBV4-3
CASSQDSNWAAYEQYF
>15|TRBJ1-5|TRBV2
CASRAWTGGNQPQHF
>16|TRBJ2-7|TRBV11-2
CASSLEGSGGASEQYF
>14|TRBJ1-5|TRBV9
CASSVTGAGQPQHF
>17|TRBJ2-5|TRBV5-4
CASSLGVHLGRVETQYF
>15|TRBJ1-5|TRBV27
CASSWAGRPNQPQHF
>11|TRBJ1-2|TRBV20-1
CSASDSYGYTF
>14|TRBJ1-1|TRBV11-1
CASSPDRGWTEAFF
>15|TRBJ1-5|TRBV11-2
CASSLEGAGGQPQHF
>15|TRBJ2-2|TRBV4-3
CASSPGTVNTGELFF
>16|TRBJ2-2|TRBV24-1
CATSDPQGHGTGELFF
>15|TRBJ1-1|TRBV7-2
CASSRGGRENTEAFF